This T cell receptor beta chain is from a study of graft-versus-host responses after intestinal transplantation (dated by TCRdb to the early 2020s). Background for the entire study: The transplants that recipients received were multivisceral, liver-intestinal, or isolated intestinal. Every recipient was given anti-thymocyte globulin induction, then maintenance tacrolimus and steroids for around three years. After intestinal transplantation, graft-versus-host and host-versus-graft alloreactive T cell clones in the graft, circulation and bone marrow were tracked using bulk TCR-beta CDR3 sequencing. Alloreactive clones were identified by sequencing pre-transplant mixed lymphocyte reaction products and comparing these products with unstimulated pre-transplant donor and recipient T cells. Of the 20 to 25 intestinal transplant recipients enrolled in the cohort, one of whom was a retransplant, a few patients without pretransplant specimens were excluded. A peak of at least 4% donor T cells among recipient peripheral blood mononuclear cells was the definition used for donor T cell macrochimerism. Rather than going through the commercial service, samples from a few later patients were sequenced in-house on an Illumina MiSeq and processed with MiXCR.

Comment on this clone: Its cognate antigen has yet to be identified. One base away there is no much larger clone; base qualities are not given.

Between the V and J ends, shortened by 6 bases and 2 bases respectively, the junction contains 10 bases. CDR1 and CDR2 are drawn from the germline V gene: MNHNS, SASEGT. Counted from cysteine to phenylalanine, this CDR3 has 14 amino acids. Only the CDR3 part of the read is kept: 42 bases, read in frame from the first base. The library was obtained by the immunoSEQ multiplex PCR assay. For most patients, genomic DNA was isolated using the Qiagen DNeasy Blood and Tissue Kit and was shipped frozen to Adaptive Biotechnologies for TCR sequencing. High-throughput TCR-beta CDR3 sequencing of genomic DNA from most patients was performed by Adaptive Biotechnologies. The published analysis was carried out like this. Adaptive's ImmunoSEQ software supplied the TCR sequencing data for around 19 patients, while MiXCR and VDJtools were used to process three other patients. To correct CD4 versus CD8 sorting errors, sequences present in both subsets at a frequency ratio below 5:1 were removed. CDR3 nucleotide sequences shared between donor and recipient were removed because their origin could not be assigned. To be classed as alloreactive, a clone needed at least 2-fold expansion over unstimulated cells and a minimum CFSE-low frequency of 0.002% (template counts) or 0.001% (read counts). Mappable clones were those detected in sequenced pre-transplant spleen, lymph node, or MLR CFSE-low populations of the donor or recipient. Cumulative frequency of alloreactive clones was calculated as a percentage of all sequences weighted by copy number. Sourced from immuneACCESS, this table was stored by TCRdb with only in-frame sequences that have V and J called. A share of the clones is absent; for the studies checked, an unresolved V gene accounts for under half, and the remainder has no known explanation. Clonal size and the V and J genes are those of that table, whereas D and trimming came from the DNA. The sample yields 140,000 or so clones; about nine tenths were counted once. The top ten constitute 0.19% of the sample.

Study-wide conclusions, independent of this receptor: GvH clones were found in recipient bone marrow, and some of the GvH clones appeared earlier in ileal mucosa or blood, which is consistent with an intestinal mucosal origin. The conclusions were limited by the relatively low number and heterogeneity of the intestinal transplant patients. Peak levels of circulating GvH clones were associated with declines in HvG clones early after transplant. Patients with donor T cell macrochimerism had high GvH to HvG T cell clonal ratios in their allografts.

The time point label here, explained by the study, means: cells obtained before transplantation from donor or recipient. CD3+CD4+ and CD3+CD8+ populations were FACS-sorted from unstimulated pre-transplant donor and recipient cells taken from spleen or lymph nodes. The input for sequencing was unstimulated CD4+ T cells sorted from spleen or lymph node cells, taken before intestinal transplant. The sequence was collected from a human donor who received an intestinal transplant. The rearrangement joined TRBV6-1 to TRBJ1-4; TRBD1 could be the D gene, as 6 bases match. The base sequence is TGTGCCAGCAGGGGGACATCCACTAATGAAAAACTGTTTTTT. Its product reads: CASRGTSTNEKLFF.